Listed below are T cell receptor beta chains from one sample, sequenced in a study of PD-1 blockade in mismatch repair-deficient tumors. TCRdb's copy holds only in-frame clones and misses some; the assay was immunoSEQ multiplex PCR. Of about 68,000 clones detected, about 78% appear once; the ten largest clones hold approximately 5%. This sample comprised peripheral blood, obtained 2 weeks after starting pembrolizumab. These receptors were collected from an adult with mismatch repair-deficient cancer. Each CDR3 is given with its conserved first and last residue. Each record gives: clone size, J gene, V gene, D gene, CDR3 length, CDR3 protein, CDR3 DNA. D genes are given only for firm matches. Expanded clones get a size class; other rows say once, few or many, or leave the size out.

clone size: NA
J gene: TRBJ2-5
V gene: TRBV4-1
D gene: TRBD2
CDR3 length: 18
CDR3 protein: CASSQERGAGAYQETQYF
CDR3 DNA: TGCGCCAGCAGCCAAGAAAGGGGAGCGGGAGCGTACCAAGAGACCCAGTACTTC

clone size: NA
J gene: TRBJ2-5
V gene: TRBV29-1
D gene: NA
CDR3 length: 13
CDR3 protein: CSVLGAAMWTQYF
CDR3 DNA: TGCAGCGTTTTGGGGGCGGCTATGTGGACCCAGTACTTC

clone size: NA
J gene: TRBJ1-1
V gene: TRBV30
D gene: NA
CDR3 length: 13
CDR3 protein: CAWSVGGSTEAFF
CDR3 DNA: TGTGCCTGGAGTGTAGGTGGGAGTACTGAAGCTTTCTTT

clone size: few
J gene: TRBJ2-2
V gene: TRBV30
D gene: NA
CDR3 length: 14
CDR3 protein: CAWTLGLGTGELFF
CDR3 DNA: TGTGCCTGGACTCTTGGACTGGGCACCGGGGAGCTGTTTTTT

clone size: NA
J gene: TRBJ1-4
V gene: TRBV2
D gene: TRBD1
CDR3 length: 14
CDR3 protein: CASQRTGIGEKLFF
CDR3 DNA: TGTGCCAGTCAGCGGACAGGGATTGGGGAAAAACTGTTTTTT

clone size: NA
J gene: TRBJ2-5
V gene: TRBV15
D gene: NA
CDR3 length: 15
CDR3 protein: CATSPRPSDGETQYF
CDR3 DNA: TGTGCCACCAGCCCCCGGCCGTCGGACGGGGAGACCCAGTACTTC

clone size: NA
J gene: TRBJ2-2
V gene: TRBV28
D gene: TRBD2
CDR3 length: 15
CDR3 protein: CASRPSGRGTGELFF
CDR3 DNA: TGTGCCAGCAGACCTAGCGGGAGAGGTACCGGGGAGCTGTTTTTT

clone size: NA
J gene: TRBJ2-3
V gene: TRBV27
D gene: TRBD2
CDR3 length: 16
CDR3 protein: CASSLRTSGMLDTQYF
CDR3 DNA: TGTGCCAGCAGTTTAAGGACTAGCGGGATGTTAGATACGCAGTATTTT

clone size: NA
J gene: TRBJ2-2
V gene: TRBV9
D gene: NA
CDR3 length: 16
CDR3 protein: CASSVGAVLSTGELFF
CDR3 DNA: TGTGCCAGCAGCGTAGGCGCCGTACTCAGCACCGGGGAGCTGTTTTTT

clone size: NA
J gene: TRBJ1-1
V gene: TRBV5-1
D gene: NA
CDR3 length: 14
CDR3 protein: CASSLNLGDTEAFF
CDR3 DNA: TGCGCCAGCAGCTTGAACTTGGGGGACACTGAAGCTTTCTTT

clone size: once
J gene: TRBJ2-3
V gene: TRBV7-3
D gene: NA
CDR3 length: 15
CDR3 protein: CASSQGGGWTDTQYF
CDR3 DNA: TGTGCCAGCAGCCAAGGGGGAGGATGGACAGATACGCAGTATTTT

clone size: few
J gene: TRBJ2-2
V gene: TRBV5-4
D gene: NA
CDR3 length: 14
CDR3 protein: CASSLKLGAGELFF
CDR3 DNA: TGTGCCAGCAGCTTGAAACTGGGAGCCGGGGAGCTGTTTTTT

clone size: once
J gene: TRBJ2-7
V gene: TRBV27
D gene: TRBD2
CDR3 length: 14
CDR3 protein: CASSLAGGWYEQYF
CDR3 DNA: TGTGCCAGCAGTTTAGCGGGAGGTTGGTACGAGCAGTACTTC